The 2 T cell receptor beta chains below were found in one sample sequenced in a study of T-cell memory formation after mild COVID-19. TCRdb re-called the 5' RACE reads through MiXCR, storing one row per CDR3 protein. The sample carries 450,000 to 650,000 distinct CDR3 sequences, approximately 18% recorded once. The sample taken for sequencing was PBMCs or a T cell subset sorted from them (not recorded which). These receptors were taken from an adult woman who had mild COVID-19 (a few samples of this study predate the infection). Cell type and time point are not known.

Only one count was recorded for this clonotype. CDR3 coding DNA: TGTGCCAGCAGCTTCTGGACAGGGGGCTTGAAAAACGAGCAGTACTTC. Its protein product is CASSFWTGGLKNEQYF. The V and J genes are TRBV5-5 and TRBJ2-7, with TRBD1 matching over 11 bases. Unmatched junction bases numbered 9, after V lost 2 bases and J lost 5 bases. The V gene's germline CDR1 is SGHKS and CDR2 YYEKEE (reference sequence). The CDR3 runs 16 residues.

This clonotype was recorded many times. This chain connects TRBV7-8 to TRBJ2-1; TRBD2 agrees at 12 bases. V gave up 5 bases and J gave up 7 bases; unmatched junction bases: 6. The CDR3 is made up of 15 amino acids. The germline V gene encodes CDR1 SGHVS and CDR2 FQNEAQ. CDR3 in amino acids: CASSPTSGRGNEQFF. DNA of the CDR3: TGTGCCAGCAGCCCGACTAGCGGGAGAGGGAATGAGCAGTTCTTC. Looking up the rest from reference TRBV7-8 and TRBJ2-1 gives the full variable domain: GAGVSQSPRYKVAKRGQDVALRCDPISGHVSLFWYQQALGQGPEFLTYFQNEAQLDKSGLPSDRFFAERPEGSVSTLKIQRTQQEDSAVYLCASSPTSGRGNEQFFGPGTRLTVL.